This T cell receptor beta chain is from a study of T cell responses to AZD1222 COVID-19 vaccine (dated by TCRdb to 2020 to 2023). In terms of the full investigation: Because spike-specific TCR depth and breadth did not differ between the two schedules, AZD1222 recipients who got a second dose at roughly 4 weeks were pooled with those who got a second dose at roughly 12 weeks. TCR sequencing covered 230 to 250 trial participants: 200 to 210 given two doses of AZD1222 and approximately 25 given two doses of MenACWY control vaccine. Trial participants were enrolled by age into subgroups of 18-55, 56-69 and 70-plus years, and around 140, 26 and 57 TCR-sequenced participants, respectively, were included in these subgroups. Broader findings and caveats from the paper: Participants were mostly white British, with more females than males. The authors suggested clonal diversity may have been underestimated. In the small 56-69-year group, the increase in depth fell short of significance, most likely because of low power. Conclusions about previously exposed vaccinees were limited because only 5 or 6 AZD1222 recipients were SARS-CoV-2 seropositive at baseline. The vaccine-associated CD4 TCRs covered the entire spike protein, and the dominant responses fell in regions 160-218 and 743-854. Reportedly, close to half of the unique spike-specific TCRs recognized epitopes lying outside the regions that are mutated in the B.1.351 and B.1.1.7 variants. After two AZD1222 doses, spike-specific TCR breadth and depth were significantly higher than at day 0 and than in MenACWY recipients. Because no samples from the day 14 peak response were available, repertoires could be characterized only after the peak T cell response.

Details on this clone: Its antigen is not yet known. The record has no base qualities; no much larger clone is one base away.

The time point label, read with the paper, signifies: baseline before first vaccination. Samples from vaccinated people were obtained from the UK trials COV001 and COV002, which included a single-blind randomized controlled phase 2/3 trial of AZD1222 (ChAdOx1 nCoV-19) in healthy adults. For TCRbeta chain sequencing, PBMC samples were collected from trial participants at day 0 and at day 28 after the second dose. The germline V gene provides CDR1 SQVTM and CDR2 ANQGSEA. V is shortened by 4 bases, J by 8 bases, and the region joining them spans 11 bases. Counted from cysteine to phenylalanine, this CDR3 has 11 amino acids. Only the CDR3 part of the read is kept: 33 bases, read in frame from the first base. The CDR3 regions of human TCRbeta chains were analyzed by immunosequencing. The authors' analysis ran thus. TCRs in the repertoires were matched against a reference library of SARS-CoV-2-specific TCRs that had been generated with the MIRA antigen-specificity platform. Breadth was defined as the fraction of unique TCRs that were SARS-CoV-2-associated. Depth was defined as the fraction of total T cells that were SARS-CoV-2-associated. Each spike-specific TCR was assigned to its reactive spike region and to a CD4 or CD8 class using the MIRA data. Log10-transformed breadth and depth values were compared by one-way ANOVA with Sidak's multiple comparisons tests. What TCRdb holds here is the immuneACCESS table cut down to in-frame rearrangements. Part of the clones is not present; checked against another copy, under half of the missing clones reflect an unresolved V gene, and the others are unexplained. D and trimming were read from the DNA, whereas the V and J calls and clone size are those reported in that table. The sample table records some 40,000 clones; 60% to 85% of these occur just once. The biggest ten clones account for approximately 4% of the sample.

Rearrangement joined TRBV29-1 to TRBJ1-2; TRBD1 could be the D gene, as 5 bases match. The receptor was derived from an adult in good health. This specimen was peripheral blood, taken on day 0 of AZD1222 vaccination. The DNA reads as follows: TGCAGCGTTGCAGGGAGTCAGGGCTACACCTTC. This gives the protein CSVAGSQGYTF.